The rows below give T cell receptor beta chains drawn from one sample of a study of T-cell reconstitution after alpha-beta-depleted transplantation in children. Via MiXCR, TCRdb re-called the PCR reads, giving one row per CDR3 protein. The sample lists 800,000 to 1,000,000 distinct CDR3 sequences; roughly 29% were seen once. This sample comprised PBMCs, mostly from graft donor cells, obtained 360 days after TCRalphabeta/CD19-depleted stem cell transplant. The receptors shown here come from a boy in the first two years of life who had a stem cell transplant for SCID, so the T cells may come from the graft donor. CDR3s include the opening cysteine and the closing phenylalanine or tryptophan. The D gene is left open where the match is weak. Not all rows give a size; the values are once, few, many and, for expanded clones, a class.

>TRBV3-1|NA|TRBJ1-5|NA
CASSHLWEGNSNQPQHF
TGTGCCAGCAGCCATCTCTGGGAGGGCAATAGCAATCAGCCCCAGCATTTT
>TRBV4-1|TRBD2|TRBJ2-5|few
CASSQLRGLAGAETQYF
TGCGCCAGCAGCCAATTAAGGGGACTAGCGGGGGCGGAGACCCAGTACTTC
>TRBV7-7|NA|TRBJ1-1|once
CASSTQGGWTEAFF
TGTGCCAGCAGCACCCAGGGTGGGTGGACTGAAGCTTTCTTT
>TRBV12-3/TRBV12-4|NA|TRBJ2-7|NA
CASSMGQIGTYEQYF
TGTGCCAGCAGCATGGGACAAATAGGAACCTACGAGCAGTACTTC
>TRBV13|NA|TRBJ1-1|NA
CASNRGDTRSREAFF
TGTGCCAGCAACCGGGGGGACACCAGGAGTAGGGAAGCTTTCTTT
>TRBV7-9|NA|TRBJ2-3|NA
CASSLDFLLEYTDTQYF
TGTGCCAGCAGCTTAGATTTTTTGTTAGAGTACACAGATACGCAGTATTTT
>TRBV2|TRBD2|TRBJ2-5|NA
CASAAGGPETQYF
TGTGCCAGCGCGGCGGGAGGGCCAGAGACCCAGTACTTC
>TRBV7-9|TRBD2|TRBJ2-7|NA
CASSANGGYEQYF
TGTGCCAGCAGCGCAAACGGGGGGTACGAGCAGTACTTC
>TRBV6-1|TRBD2|TRBJ2-5|NA
CASSRLAGGPETQYF
TGTGCCAGCAGCCGACTAGCGGGGGGGCCAGAGACCCAGTACTTC
>TRBV27|NA|TRBJ2-6|few
CASSFRGLSGANVLTF
TGTGCCAGCAGTTTTCGGGGTCTCTCTGGGGCCAACGTCCTGACTTTC
>TRBV6-5|TRBD2|TRBJ2-3|few
CASSYGTSGGTDTQYF
TGTGCCAGCAGTTACGGCACTAGCGGGGGCACAGATACGCAGTATTTT
>TRBV18|TRBD1|TRBJ2-5|NA
CASSPMGQLGETQYF
TGTGCCAGCTCACCGATGGGACAGTTGGGGGAGACCCAGTACTTC
>TRBV9|TRBD2|TRBJ2-1|NA
CASSVWASGGDEQFF
TGTGCCAGCAGCGTTTGGGCTAGCGGGGGAGATGAGCAGTTCTTC
>TRBV5-1|TRBD1|TRBJ2-7|NA
CASSVAGGSTYEQYF
TGCGCCAGCAGCGTGGCAGGGGGTTCGACCTACGAGCAGTACTTC
>TRBV9|TRBD2|TRBJ2-3|once
CASSGGWRLAGVDTQYF
TGTGCCAGCAGCGGGGGATGGCGACTAGCGGGCGTAGATACGCAGTATTTT
>TRBV11-2|TRBD2|TRBJ2-5|NA
CASSPLQGLAGQETQYF
TGTGCCAGCAGCCCCCTACAAGGACTAGCGGGGCAAGAGACCCAGTACTTC
>TRBV4-1|NA|TRBJ1-6|few
CASSPSNRGARNSPLHF
TGCGCCAGCAGCCCAAGCAATCGGGGGGCACGGAATTCACCCCTCCACTTT
>TRBV12-3/TRBV12-4|NA|TRBJ1-1|NA
CASRSGVLGAFF
TGTGCCAGCAGGTCTGGGGTTCTTGGAGCTTTCTTT
>TRBV13|NA|TRBJ1-1|few
CASSLTQGTSYRLIMRPEAFF
TGTGCCAGCAGCTTAACACAGGGTACATCGTACCGTCTAATCATGAGGCCTGAAGCTTTCTTT
>TRBV5-1|TRBD2|TRBJ2-5|few
CASSFSRGAGRETQYF
TGCGCCAGCAGCTTCTCGCGGGGGGCAGGTAGAGAGACCCAGTACTTC
>TRBV5-1|NA|TRBJ2-2|NA
CASSDRPRRTGELFF
TGCGCCAGCAGCGATCGACCCAGGCGGACCGGGGAGCTGTTTTTT
>TRBV3-1|NA|TRBJ2-6|NA
CASSQEGAGANVLTF
TGTGCCAGCAGCCAGGAAGGAGCTGGGGCCAACGTCCTGACTTTC
>TRBV5-1|NA|TRBJ1-1|few
CASRGRGNVNTEAFF
TGCGCCAGTCGGGGCAGGGGCAACGTGAACACTGAAGCTTTCTTT
>TRBV9|NA|TRBJ2-7|once
CASSAGRRGLEQYF
TGTGCCAGCAGCGCCGGCCGGCGGGGGCTCGAGCAGTACTTC
>TRBV4-1|NA|TRBJ1-1|NA
CASSQELGGKGNTEAFF
TGCGCCAGCAGCCAAGAATTAGGGGGAAAGGGAAACACTGAAGCTTTCTTT
>TRBV29-1|NA|TRBJ1-1|NA
CSVDPLGDAFF
TGCAGCGTTGATCCCTTAGGGGACGCTTTCTTT
>TRBV9|TRBD2|TRBJ2-3|NA
CASSVGPIAGDSTDTQYF
TGTGCCAGCAGCGTAGGTCCCATAGCGGGGGATTCCACAGATACGCAGTATTTT
>TRBV5-1|NA|TRBJ2-1|NA
CASSSLGGPGYNEQFF
TGCGCCAGCAGCAGTCTTGGCGGGCCTGGTTACAATGAGCAGTTCTTC
>TRBV29-1|NA|TRBJ2-7|few
CSVSTNSYEQYF
TGCAGCGTCAGCACAAACTCCTACGAGCAGTACTTC
>TRBV12-3/TRBV12-4|NA|TRBJ2-7|NA
CASSPMTGPYEQYF
TGTGCCAGCAGTCCTATGACAGGACCCTACGAGCAGTACTTC
>TRBV7-2|NA|TRBJ1-4|NA
CASSGWPRANEKLFF
TGTGCCAGCAGCGGGTGGCCCAGGGCTAATGAAAAACTGTTTTTT
>TRBV15|TRBD2|TRBJ2-3|NA
CATSLRRTSGGANTQYF
TGTGCCACCAGCTTGCGCCGGACTAGCGGGGGGGCCAATACGCAGTATTTT
>TRBV12-3/TRBV12-4|TRBD2|TRBJ2-3|NA
CASSFRTSGLTDTQYF
TGTGCCAGCAGTTTCCGGACTAGCGGGCTCACAGATACGCAGTATTTT
>TRBV6-5|NA|TRBJ1-4|NA
CASSYPALKRDEKLFF
TGTGCCAGCAGTTACCCGGCATTGAAAAGGGATGAAAAACTGTTTTTT
>TRBV29-1|TRBD1|TRBJ2-7|NA
CSAAQGGFYEQYF
TGCAGCGCCGCACAGGGGGGTTTCTACGAGCAGTACTTC
>TRBV10-2|TRBD1|TRBJ2-7|few
CAGGVGQALYEQYF
TGCGCCGGGGGAGTTGGACAGGCCCTCTACGAGCAGTACTTC
>TRBV4-2|NA|TRBJ1-1|few
CASSQDPYGENTEAFF
TGTGCCAGCAGCCAAGATCCCTATGGGGAGAACACTGAAGCTTTCTTT
>TRBV28|TRBD1|TRBJ1-1|NA
CASSPAGQGNTEAFF
TGTGCCAGCAGTCCCGCGGGACAGGGGAACACTGAAGCTTTCTTT
>TRBV12-3/TRBV12-4|NA|TRBJ1-1|NA
CASSLLPGKNTEAFF
TGTGCCAGCAGTTTACTACCCGGGAAGAACACTGAAGCTTTCTTT
>TRBV15|NA|TRBJ2-5|few
CATSPRLIRSETQYF
TGTGCCACCAGCCCCCGGTTAATCCGGTCGGAGACCCAGTACTTC
>TRBV5-5|NA|TRBJ2-1|few
CASSFGSGNEQFF
TGTGCCAGCAGCTTTGGTAGTGGCAATGAGCAGTTCTTC